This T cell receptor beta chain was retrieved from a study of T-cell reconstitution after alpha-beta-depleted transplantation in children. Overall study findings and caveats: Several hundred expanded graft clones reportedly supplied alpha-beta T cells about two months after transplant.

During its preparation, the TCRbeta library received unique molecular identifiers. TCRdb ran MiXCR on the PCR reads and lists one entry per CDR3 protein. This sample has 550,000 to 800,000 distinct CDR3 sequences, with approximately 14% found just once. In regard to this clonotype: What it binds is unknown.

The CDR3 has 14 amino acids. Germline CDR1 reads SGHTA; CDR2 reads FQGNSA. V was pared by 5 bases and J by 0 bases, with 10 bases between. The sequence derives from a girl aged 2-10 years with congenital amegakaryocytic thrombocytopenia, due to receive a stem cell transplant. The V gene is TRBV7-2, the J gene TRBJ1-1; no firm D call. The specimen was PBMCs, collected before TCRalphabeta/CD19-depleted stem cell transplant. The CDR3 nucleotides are TGTGCCAGCAGCCTCAGGTCCCTGAACACTGAAGCTTTCTTT. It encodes CASSLRSLNTEAFF. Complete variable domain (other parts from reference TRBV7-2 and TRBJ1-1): GAGVSQSPSNKVTEKGKDVELRCDPISGHTALYWYRQSLGQGLEFLIYFQGNSAPDKSGLPSDRFSAERTGGSVSTLTIQRTQQEDSAVYLCASSLRSLNTEAFFGQGTRLTVV.